This note documents a single T cell receptor beta chain sequence. The data originate from a study of OX40 agonist ivuxolimab in advanced cancers. Assay: immunoSEQ multiplex PCR; the TCRdb copy retains only in-frame clones and omits some. The sample carries tens of thousands of clones, 80% to 90% recorded once. The sequencing used CD4+ or CD8+ T cells sorted from blood, collected in a trial of the OX40 agonist ivuxolimab. This clonotype was sampled from an adult with an advanced solid tumor such as melanoma, head and neck, liver or kidney cancer.

CDR3 region: CASSPRDRPTYEQYF. The CDR3 DNA reads as TGTGCCAGCAGTCCCCGGGACAGGCCAACCTACGAGCAGTACTTC. The genes are TRBV27 and TRBJ2-7, with 8 bases that match TRBD1. The CDR3 runs 15 residues. Germline V lookup: CDR1 MNHEY, CDR2 SMNVEV (reference sequence). With 5 bases clipped from V and 2 bases from J, the junction kept 8 bases outside the gene matches.